This paragraph covers one T cell receptor beta chain sequence. TCRdb keeps only in-frame clones here, not all; method: immunoSEQ multiplex PCR. The sample holds approximately 30,000 clones, 94% seen once. The data originate from a study of control samples from healthy donors and cancer patients. Germline lookup yields CDR1 SGHVS and CDR2 FQNEAQ. This CDR3 has 15 residues. Unmatched junction bases numbered 6, after V lost 5 bases and J lost 4 bases. Sequenced material: blood. The sequence was obtained from a man in his sixties in good health. This chain joins TRBV7-8 and TRBJ1-5, with TRBD1 identical over 9 bases. CDR3 in amino acids: CASSTWTGENQPQHF. In DNA form, the CDR3 reads TGTGCCAGCAGCACCTGGACAGGGGAGAATCAGCCCCAGCATTTT.